These 30 T cell receptor beta chains share one sample of origin, sequenced in a study of beta chain features in type 1 diabetes (dated by TCRdb to between 2018 and 2020). The library was obtained by the immunoSEQ multiplex PCR assay. The entire amount of isolated RNA was reverse transcribed using the High Capacity cDNA Reverse Transcription Kit, so the sequenced TCRB transcripts were expressed ones. Imported from immuneACCESS, the table was reduced by TCRdb to in-frame sequences with V and J called. These copies leave out some clones; in studies compared against another copy, an unresolved V gene accounts for under half, and the cause of the remainder is not known. The sample table records 450,000 to 600,000 clones; roughly 31% of these occur just once. The top ten clones comprise 0.065% of the sample. The sequenced sample consisted of naive CD4+ T cells from blood. Read against the paper, the sample's cell subset or site label means: true naive CD4+ T cells. These receptors all stem from a man between 18 and 29 years old in good health.

This clone was counted a few times. The chain recombines TRBV29-1 with TRBJ2-3, with D perhaps TRBD2 (6 bases). Trimming left V 5 bases short and J 1 base short, with 10 bases between. This CDR3 spans 13 amino acids. Germline V gives CDR1 SQVTM, CDR2 ANQGSEA. CDR3 residues: CSVQASGTDTQYF. For the CDR3, the DNA is TGCAGCGTTCAAGCTAGCGGCACAGATACGCAGTATTTT.

The rearrangement uses TRBV4-1 and TRBJ2-1; 10 bases are shared with TRBD2. Germline V gene data show CDR1 as MGHRA and CDR2 as YSYEKL. With V trimmed by 3 bases and J by 8 bases, 7 bases remained unmatched. The CDR3 length is 15 residues. The CDR3 protein is CASSHPGLARDEQFF. CDR3 DNA: TGCGCCAGCAGCCACCCGGGACTAGCGCGCGATGAGCAGTTCTTC.

This clone has a handful of counts. The chain carries TRBV14 and TRBJ2-7; TRBD1 matches 8 bases. Germline V gene data show CDR1 as SGHDN and CDR2 as FVKESK. The trim removed 4 bases at V and 3 bases at J, leaving 8 bases unmatched. CDR3 length equals 15 residues. The CDR3 region has the DNA TGTGCCAGCAGCCTCGCCGGGACAGGCCTCTACGAGCAGTACTTC. As protein: CASSLAGTGLYEQYF. Based on the CDR3 plus reference TRBV14 and TRBJ2-7, the full variable domain is EAGVTQFPSHSVIEKGQTVTLRCDPISGHDNLYWYRRVMGKEIKFLLHFVKESKQDESGMPNNRFLAERTGGTYSTLKVQPAELEDSGVYFCASSLAGTGLYEQYFGPGTRLTVT.

This clone was seen a handful of times. An end of the junction differs from the germline gene, which may be a read error. The rearrangement links TRBV7-2 to TRBJ2-4; 8 nucleotides match TRBD2. The CDR3 consists of 15 residues. Germline CDR1 reads SGHTA; CDR2 reads FQGNSA. The CDR3 DNA follows: TGTGCCAGCAGCATAGCGGGGTTAGCCAAAAACATTCAGTACTTC. This encodes CASSIAGLAKNIQYF.

This clone was found a few times. Other nucleotide sequences in the sample specify the same CDR3. The chain couples TRBV20-1 to TRBJ2-3; D is unclear. Germline V gene sequence: CDR1 DFQATT, CDR2 SNEGSKA (reference sequence). This CDR3 is built from 11 residues. The germline V and J ends were trimmed by 2 bases and 4 bases, with 4 bases remaining between them. The CDR3 protein is CSARRADTQYF. The CDR3 coding sequence is TGCAGTGCTAGACGGGCAGATACGCAGTATTTT.

This clone was observed a single time. The chain carries TRBV7-8 and TRBJ2-5; D unresolved. V gave up 8 bases and J gave up 4 bases, with 14 bases separating them. The CDR3 contains 13 residues. Germline V gives CDR1 SGHVS, CDR2 FQNEAQ. The CDR3 is CASSPWGPETQYF. CDR3 DNA: TGTGCCAGCTCCCCTTGGGGTCCAGAGACCCAGTACTTC.

This clone was detected only a few times. The chain links TRBV4-2 to TRBJ2-5; D might be TRBD2 (6 bases). Germline assignment: CDR1 LGHNA and CDR2 YNFKEQ. The CDR3 has 15 residues. Trimming cost V 1 base and J 5 bases, with 14 bases left between them. The DNA for the CDR3 is TGTGCCAGCAGCCAAGCGACGGGCGGGGTGGAGACCCAGTACTTC. This translates into CASSQATGGVETQYF.

This clone was seen only a few times. Other DNA sequences within the sample encode an identical CDR3. The chain joins TRBV29-1 to TRBJ2-7; no clear D. CDR1 is SQVTM, CDR2 ANQGSEA, per germline. Trimming cost V 6 bases and J 1 base, with 4 bases left between them. CDR3 length: 10 amino acids. This CDR3 reads CSVGSYEQYF. The CDR3 DNA reads TGCAGCGTGGGATCCTACGAGCAGTACTTC.

V is TRBV25-1 and J is TRBJ1-5; 10 bases line up with TRBD1. The CDR3 is 16 residues long. V was pared by 6 bases and J by 5 bases, with 10 bases of the junction left unmatched. CDR1 and CDR2 from the germline V gene are MGHDK and SYGVNS. CDR3 residues: CASSHPGTGDHQPQHF. The CDR3 nucleotides are TGTGCCAGCAGCCATCCCGGGACAGGGGATCATCAGCCCCAGCATTTT. The full variable domain, rest sourced from reference TRBV25-1 and TRBJ1-5, is EADIYQTPRYLVIGTGKKITLECSQTMGHDKMYWYQQDPGMELHLIHYSYGVNSTEKGDLSSESTVSRIRTEHFPLTLESARPSHTSQYLCASSHPGTGDHQPQHFGDGTRLSIL.

The genes are TRBV5-1 and TRBJ2-5, with 12 bases aligning to TRBD2. Germline V lookup: CDR1 SGHRS, CDR2 YFSETQ. The CDR3 consists of 14 residues. The V segment lost 3 bases and the J segment 5 bases; nucleotides outside the gene matches: 2. DNA for the CDR3: TGCGCCAGCAGCTATGGGACTAGCGGGGAGACCCAGTACTTC. Amino acid sequence: CASSYGTSGETQYF.

A word on this clone: A clone one base away is much larger, so this may be a read error. The chain uses TRBV2 and TRBJ2-7; D unresolved. The V gene's germline CDR1 is SNHLY and CDR2 FYNNEI. The CDR3 is made up of 11 amino acids. The V gene lost 5 bases and the J gene lost 0 bases, with 2 bases spanning the gap. CDR3 sequence reads: CASSSSYEQYF. In nucleotides, the CDR3 is TGTGCCAGCAGTTCCTCCTACGAGCAGTACTTC.

This clone was observed a few times. The identical CDR3 is also encoded by other nucleotide sequences in the sample. This sequence joins TRBV29-1 and TRBJ2-3; D is possibly TRBD2 (6 bases). Trimming took 4 bases from V and 1 from J, leaving 9 bases between them. This CDR3 contains 13 residues. Germline lookup yields CDR1 SQVTM and CDR2 ANQGSEA. CDR3 bases: TGCAGCGTTGTTCCTAGCGGCACAGATACGCAGTATTTT. This encodes CSVVPSGTDTQYF.

The gene calls are TRBV30 and TRBJ1-4; D not certain. Trimming removed 7 bases from V and 6 bases from J, with 15 bases in between. The CDR3 spans 13 residues. Germline V gene sequence: CDR1 GTSNPN, CDR2 SVGIG (reference sequence). The CDR3 nucleotides are TGTGCCTTTCTGGTAGGGAGAGATGAAAAACTGTTTTTT. It is translated as CAFLVGRDEKLFF.

The chain uses TRBV19 and TRBJ2-5; no reliable D call. Germline values: CDR1 LNHDA, CDR2 SQIVND (reference sequence). V was pared by 5 bases and J by 1 base, with 8 bases between. The CDR3 spans 13 residues. The CDR3 sequence: CASSLLIQETQYF. CDR3 DNA: TGTGCCAGTAGTTTGCTGATCCAAGAGACCCAGTACTTC.

The genes are TRBV19 and TRBJ1-1; D might be TRBD1 (5 bases). With 3 bases removed from V and 1 base from J, the gap between germline ends came to 6 bases. Germline CDR1 and CDR2: LNHDA and SQIVND (reference sequence). The CDR3 loop spans 13 amino acids. CDR3 protein: CASSIQGNTEAFF. The CDR3 coding sequence is TGTGCCAGTAGTATTCAGGGGAACACTGAAGCTTTCTTT. Full variable domain (missing parts from reference TRBV19 and TRBJ1-1): DGGITQSPKYLFRKEGQNVTLSCEQNLNHDAMYWYRQDPGQGLRLIYYSQIVNDFQKGDIAEGYSVSREKKESFPLTVTSAQKNPTAFYLCASSIQGNTEAFFGQGTRLTVV.

This chain uses TRBV5-6 with TRBJ2-1; tentative D call: TRBD2 (6 bases). This CDR3 is built from 15 residues. Trimming took off 4 bases at V and 0 bases at J, with 11 bases between the two ends. Germline V gene sequence: CDR1 SGHDT, CDR2 YYEEEE. The CDR3 reads CASSVSGSSYNEQFF. CDR3 DNA sequence: TGTGCCAGCAGCGTTAGCGGAAGCTCCTACAATGAGCAGTTCTTC.

This clone was found a few times. The V and J genes are TRBV6-5 and TRBJ2-3; D call uncertain. V lost 1 base to trimming and J lost 0 bases, with 8 bases between them. Germline values: CDR1 MNHEY, CDR2 SVGAGI. The CDR3 consists of 15 residues. CDR3 in amino acids: CASSYYPDSTDTQYF. CDR3 DNA sequence: TGTGCCAGCAGTTACTATCCCGACAGCACAGATACGCAGTATTTT.

V usage is TRBV6-5 and J usage is TRBJ2-2; tentative D call: TRBD1 (6 bases). Germline CDR1 is MNHEY and CDR2 is SVGAGI. V lost 7 bases and J 2 bases, leaving 11 bases between the germline ends. CDR3 length equals 14 residues. The CDR3 here is CASIDRTNTGELFF. The CDR3 nucleotides read TGTGCCAGCATCGACAGGACAAACACCGGGGAGCTGTTTTTT.

The chain carries TRBV4-2 and TRBJ2-2; possible D gene TRBD1, 6 bases. The germline V gene encodes CDR1 LGHNA and CDR2 YNFKEQ. This CDR3 has 15 residues. V gave up 5 bases and J gave up 0 bases, with 10 bases separating them. The CDR3 region has the DNA TGTGCCAGCAGCTTCTGGACAGCGAACACCGGGGAGCTGTTTTTT. Encoded protein: CASSFWTANTGELFF.

V usage is TRBV9 and J usage is TRBJ1-3; tentative D call: TRBD1 (5 bases). CDR3 length equals 14 residues. Germline CDR1 reads SGDLS; CDR2 reads YYNGEE. The V and J ends lost 3 bases and 0 bases respectively, with 7 bases between them. The DNA of the CDR3 is TGTGCCAGCAGCGGGACAACCTCTGGAAACACCATATATTTT. This codes for CASSGTTSGNTIYF.

V and J are TRBV30 and TRBJ2-1; 9 nucleotides match TRBD2. V was pared by 0 bases and J by 8 bases, with 5 bases of the junction left unmatched. Looked up from germline, CDR1 is GTSNPN and CDR2 is SVGIG (reference sequence). CDR3 length: 14 residues. The CDR3 here is CAWSVRAGGYEQFF. The CDR3 nucleotides are TGTGCCTGGAGTGTTAGAGCGGGAGGTTATGAGCAGTTCTTC.

The rearrangement uses TRBV9 and TRBJ2-7, with TRBD1 matching 10 bases. Germline values: CDR1 SGDLS, CDR2 YYNGEE. V dropped 4 bases and J dropped 5; count of bases not matched to a gene: 12. The CDR3 length is 16 residues. CDR3 amino acids: CASSPSPGQGIHEQYF. As DNA, the CDR3 is TGTGCCAGCAGCCCCAGTCCGGGACAGGGGATCCACGAGCAGTACTTC.

The rearrangement links TRBV9 to TRBJ1-2, with D perhaps TRBD1 (5 bases). The CDR3 contains 14 residues. V was shortened by 0 bases and J by 7 bases, with 13 bases between the two germline ends. The germline CDR1 and CDR2 sequences are SGDLS and YYNGEE. The CDR3 region is CASSVVRGVGGYTF. The CDR3 DNA reads TGTGCCAGCAGCGTAGTTCGGGGCGTAGGTGGCTACACCTTC.

This clone has only a few counts. The V and J genes are TRBV4-2 and TRBJ1-2; unclear D gene. Trimming removed 0 bases at V and 8 bases at J, with 13 bases between. CDR1 LGHNA and CDR2 YNFKEQ come from the germline V gene. This CDR3 spans 14 amino acids. CDR3 DNA: TGTGCCAGCAGCCAAGATCGCGGAACCCCAGGCTACACCTTC. This sequence encodes CASSQDRGTPGYTF.

This clone was found a few times. The rearrangement links TRBV29-1 to TRBJ2-1; 7 positions match TRBD2. CDR1 is SQVTM and CDR2 is ANQGSEA in the germline V gene. The CDR3 is 15 amino acids. J lost 8 bases, V lost 5 bases, and 15 bases had no gene match. CDR3 residues: CSVTLLAYVADEQFF. The CDR3 DNA sequence: TGCAGCGTTACTCTACTAGCGTACGTAGCGGATGAGCAGTTCTTC.

The rearrangement uses TRBV30 and TRBJ2-6; D ambiguous. The CDR3 runs 13 residues. V lost 8 bases to trimming and J lost 0 bases, with 8 bases between them. From germline, CDR1 is GTSNPN and CDR2 SVGIG (reference sequence). The CDR3 loop reads CAGRGSGANVLTF. CDR3 coding DNA: TGTGCCGGGCGCGGCTCTGGGGCCAACGTCCTGACTTTC. Supplemented by reference TRBV30 and TRBJ2-6, the full variable domain reads SQTIHQWPATLVQPVGSPLSLECTVEGTSNPNLYWYRQAAGRGLQLLFYSVGIGQISSEVPQNLSASRPQDRQFILSSKKLLLSDSGFYLCAGRGSGANVLTFGAGSRLTVL.

The chain is built from TRBV18 and TRBJ2-7, with 9 bases lining up with TRBD2. This CDR3 is built from 16 residues. After removal of 0 bases from V and 7 bases from J, the junction contained 10 bases not matched to a gene. The germline V gene has CDR1 KGHSH and CDR2 LQKENI. Here the CDR3 DNA reads TGTGCCAGCTCACCACCGGGTATAGCGGGAGTAAGTGAGCAGTACTTC. It codes for CASSPPGIAGVSEQYF.

This clone was seen a few times. The chain is built from TRBV7-9 and TRBJ2-7; D uncertain. The CDR3 loop spans 14 amino acids. Germline V gives CDR1 SEHNR, CDR2 FQNEAQ (reference sequence). The V end lost 0 bases, the J end lost 2 bases, and 8 bases lay between the germline ends. The CDR3 bases are TGTGCCAGCAGCTTAGCGTGGGCCCCCTACGAGCAGTACTTC. It yields the protein CASSLAWAPYEQYF.

The chain joins TRBV5-1 to TRBJ2-7; D is possibly TRBD1 (6 bases). Per germline, CDR1 SGHRS and CDR2 YFSETQ. The V end was cut by 0 bases, the J end by 1 base, with 8 bases between. The length of the CDR3 is 14 residues. CDR3: CASSLAQGSYEQYF. The CDR3, as DNA: TGCGCCAGCAGCTTGGCACAGGGATCCTACGAGCAGTACTTC.

This clone was seen more than once but under ten times. V usage is TRBV10-3 and J usage is TRBJ2-1; TRBD1 or TRBD2 may be the D gene (5 bases each). The CDR3 contains 14 residues. V lost 10 bases, J lost 3 bases, and 16 bases lay in between. Germline CDR1 is ENHRY and CDR2 is SYGVKD. The CDR3 is CATGPLPVYNEQFF. The CDR3 DNA reads as TGTGCCACGGGACCTCTCCCCGTCTACAATGAGCAGTTCTTC.